This passage covers 28 T cell receptor beta chains from one sample sequenced in a study of response to subunit inactivated influenza vaccine. Each CDR3 protein is one row after TCRdb ran MiXCR on the RT-PCR reads. The data contain hundreds of thousands of distinct CDR3 sequences, about 18% of them singletons. The sequencing used PBMCs from blood, collected around 5 days after vaccination. All receptors derive from a man aged 50 to 60 who received an inactivated influenza vaccine.

This chain links TRBV28 with TRBJ2-5; 9 bases agree with TRBD2. Germline trimming cut 5 bases from V and 5 bases from J; bases unmatched to any gene: 18. CDR1 and CDR2 (germline): MDHEN, SYDVKM. This CDR3 has 18 amino acids. The CDR3 DNA reads as TGTGCCAGCAGTGCCTTAGGGCTTTGGCGGGGGGGCACCGAGACCCAGTACTTC. It codes for CASSALGLWRGGTETQYF.

A note on this clonotype: Sequence at one end of the junction differs from germline and may be a read error. The chain recombines TRBV27 with TRBJ2-5; 15 bases are a match to TRBD2. Germline V lookup: CDR1 MNHEY, CDR2 SMNVEV (reference sequence). This CDR3 has 18 residues. CDR3 loop: CASSPESGTSGRQGTQYF. For the CDR3, the DNA is TGTGCCAGCAGCCCCGAGTCGGGGACTAGCGGGAGGCAAGGGACCCAGTACTTC.

In its sample, this clonotype was seen a few times. The V gene is TRBV11-2, the J gene TRBJ2-7, with D possibly being TRBD2 (5 bases). The CDR3 is 14 residues long. V was shortened by 4 bases and J by 3 bases, with 13 bases between the two germline ends. Germline lookup yields CDR1 SGHAT and CDR2 FQNNGV. The CDR3 bases are TGTGCCAGCAGCTGGAGGACCGGATTCTACGAGCAGTACTTC. As protein: CASSWRTGFYEQYF.

This chain uses TRBV29-1 with TRBJ2-1, with 15 bases aligning to TRBD2. V shed 7 bases and J 4 bases; nucleotides not matched to a gene: 5. The CDR3 is made up of 15 amino acids. The germline V gene encodes CDR1 SQVTM and CDR2 ANQGSEA. The CDR3 reads CSGRGLAGGYNEQFF. The CDR3 region has the DNA TGCAGCGGTAGGGGACTAGCGGGAGGTTACAATGAGCAGTTCTTC.

The chain has TRBV6-1 and TRBJ2-1, with 9 bases aligning to TRBD2. From germline, CDR1 is MNHNS and CDR2 SASEGT. This CDR3 region has 13 residues. J gave up 14 bases and V 2 bases, and 7 bases lay outside the gene matches. The CDR3 here is CASSELAGTEEFF. The CDR3 DNA sequence: TGTGCCAGCAGTGAACTAGCGGGGACGGAGGAGTTCTTC.

The chain combines TRBV7-2 with TRBJ1-4; D is undetermined. Per germline, CDR1 SGHTA and CDR2 FQGNSA. Trimming cost V 2 bases and J 7 bases, with 8 bases left between them. This CDR3 contains 13 residues. This chain's CDR3 is CASSLQSGEKLFF. Here the CDR3 DNA reads TGTGCCAGCAGCTTACAATCGGGTGAAAAACTGTTTTTT.

The V call is TRBV27, the J call TRBJ2-1; 8 bases are shared with TRBD2. CDR3 size: 15 residues. CDR1 is MNHEY and CDR2 is SMNVEV in the germline V gene (reference sequence). Trimming took 8 bases from V and 2 from J; bases not matched to a gene: 8. This CDR3 is CASLGAGAPYNEQFF. The CDR3 DNA follows: TGTGCCAGCCTGGGAGCGGGAGCCCCCTACAATGAGCAGTTCTTC.

This clonotype was observed a few times. The CDR3 DNA sequence: TGTGCCAGCAGACCCTCGGCCGGCCCCAATAATGAGCAGTTCTTC. Protein sequence: CASRPSAGPNNEQFF. V usage is TRBV7-2 and J usage is TRBJ2-1; the D is unclear. Germline lookup yields CDR1 SGHTA and CDR2 FQGNSA. The CDR3 totals 15 residues. V shed 6 bases and J shed 7 bases, with 19 bases lying between them.

This clonotype was detected ten times or more. The V and J genes are TRBV10-3 and TRBJ2-2, with D unresolved. Germline V gene sequence: CDR1 ENHRY, CDR2 SYGVKD. This CDR3 comprises 16 residues. V lost 4 bases and J lost 4, with 16 bases in between. The CDR3 protein is CAISGPVRQSTGELFF. CDR3 in DNA: TGTGCCATCAGTGGCCCCGTGCGGCAGAGCACCGGGGAGCTGTTTTTT.

This clonotype has only a few counts. This chain joins TRBV19 and TRBJ2-2; 9 bases match TRBD1. V shed 5 bases, J shed 2 bases, and the junction held 6 bases outside the gene matches. Per the germline V gene, CDR1 is LNHDA and CDR2 is SQIVND (reference sequence). The CDR3 covers 16 residues. The CDR3 loop is CASSATGGINTGELFF. For the CDR3, the DNA is TGTGCCAGTAGTGCCACAGGGGGCATTAACACCGGGGAGCTGTTTTTT.

The chain uses TRBV7-8 and TRBJ2-2, with 8 nucleotides matching TRBD2. The V and J ends lost 5 bases and 3 bases, in that order; junction bases with no gene match: 5. The CDR3 is made up of 15 amino acids. Germline V gene lookup returns CDR1 SGHVS and CDR2 FQNEAQ. The CDR3 protein is CASSTGGRDTGELFF. DNA of the CDR3: TGTGCCAGCAGCACGGGGGGGCGGGACACCGGGGAGCTGTTTTTT.

The rearrangement joins TRBV29-1 to TRBJ2-7, with D perhaps assigned TRBD1 or TRBD2 (5 bases each). Trimming took 6 bases from V and 3 from J, leaving 24 bases between them. In germline, CDR1 is SQVTM, CDR2 ANQGSEA. CDR3 length: 16 residues. DNA for the CDR3: TGCAGCGTCGCCCCCCGGACTGAGAGAGGGGTCTACGAGCAGTACTTC. It translates to CSVAPRTERGVYEQYF.

The rearrangement links TRBV27 to TRBJ1-5, with TRBD1 as a possible D gene (6 bases). The CDR3 has 13 amino acids. CDR1 MNHEY and CDR2 SMNVEV come from the germline V gene (reference sequence). Trimming left V 2 bases short and J 9 bases short, with 11 bases between. The CDR3 reads CASSLDRFGPQHF. The DNA for the CDR3 is TGTGCCAGCAGTTTAGACAGGTTTGGGCCCCAGCATTTT.

This clonotype was found a few times. V gene TRBV27 combines with J gene TRBJ2-3; 9 bases agree with TRBD2. In germline, CDR1 is MNHEY, CDR2 SMNVEV (reference sequence). V shed 3 bases, J shed 5 bases, and the junction held 6 bases outside the gene matches. The CDR3 runs 15 residues. CDR3 loop: CASSFLAGEEDTQYF. CDR3 bases: TGTGCCAGCAGTTTTTTAGCGGGAGAAGAAGATACGCAGTATTTT.

This chain joins TRBV20-1 and TRBJ2-1; D is possibly TRBD2 (6 bases). Germline V gene data show CDR1 as DFQATT and CDR2 as SNEGSKA (reference sequence). This CDR3 comprises 14 residues. Trimming removed 7 bases from V and 4 bases from J, with 17 bases in between. The CDR3 is CSGKGLARYNEQFF. The CDR3 DNA is TGCAGTGGAAAGGGGCTAGCGAGATACAATGAGCAGTTCTTC.

The gene calls are TRBV3-1 and TRBJ1-1; a weak D match, TRBD1 (6 bases). The CDR3 has 14 amino acids. CDR1 and CDR2 from the germline V gene are LGHDT and YNNKEL (reference sequence). V lost 4 bases and J lost 4, with 13 bases in between. The CDR3 protein is CASSRRDKGTEAFF. CDR3 DNA: TGTGCCAGCAGCCGGCGGGACAAGGGCACTGAAGCTTTCTTT. The full variable domain, with the rest looked up from reference TRBV3-1 and TRBJ1-1, is DTAVSQTPKYLVTQMGNDKSIKCEQNLGHDTMYWYKQDSKKFLKIMFSYNNKELIINETVPNRFSPKSPDKAHLNLHINSLELGDSAVYFCASSRRDKGTEAFFGQGTRLTVV.

CDR3 sequence (DNA): TGTGCCAGCAGCCAAGATAGTCGGCTCCAAGAGACCCAGTACTTC. Its translation: CASSQDSRLQETQYF. The V gene is TRBV3-1, the J gene TRBJ2-5; the D is unclear. This CDR3 has 15 amino acids. The ends were cut back, 0 bases at V and 1 base at J, with 9 bases in the middle. Germline V gene sequence: CDR1 LGHDT, CDR2 YNNKEL (reference sequence).

This clonotype came up a few times. This chain connects TRBV12-3 or TRBV12-4 to TRBJ1-2; D call uncertain. The CDR3 sequence is 13 residues long. Deletions cut 3 bases from V and 7 bases from J, with 12 bases between. The CDR3 DNA is TGTGCCAGCAGTTTTGGAGCATTCGGTGGCTACACCTTC. Residues: CASSFGAFGGYTF.

This clonotype was seen at least ten times. The chain couples TRBV20-1 to TRBJ1-2; weak D call: TRBD1 (6 bases). This CDR3 has 13 amino acids. CDR1 is DFQATT, CDR2 SNEGSKA, per germline (reference sequence). Trimming left V 5 bases short and J 4 bases short, with 14 bases between. Here the CDR3 DNA reads TGCAGTGCTTTTACAGGGACCTCCTATGGCTACACCTTC. Translation gives CSAFTGTSYGYTF.

The V gene is TRBV6-4, the J gene TRBJ2-1; D unclear. Trimming left V 4 bases short and J 0 bases short, with 10 bases between. The CDR3 loop spans 15 amino acids. Germline CDR1 is MRHNA and CDR2 is SNTAGT. The CDR3 loop reads CASSVRKSSYNEQFF. DNA for the CDR3: TGTGCCAGCAGTGTCAGGAAAAGCTCCTACAATGAGCAGTTCTTC.

At least ten counts were recorded for this clonotype. V is TRBV12-3 or TRBV12-4 and J is TRBJ1-4, with a possible D match to TRBD1 (5 bases). Trimming took off 6 bases at V and 7 bases at J, with 21 bases between the two ends. CDR3 length equals 16 residues. CDR3 sequence reads: CASSDRGRGTGEKLFF. CDR3 nucleotides: TGTGCCAGCAGCGACCGAGGACGGGGGACGGGTGAAAAACTGTTTTTT.

J is TRBJ2-7 and V is TRBV5-1, with 7 bases that match TRBD1. The CDR3 is 15 amino acids. After removal of 6 bases from V and 4 bases from J, the junction contained 13 bases not matched to a gene. Germline CDR1 SGHRS, CDR2 YFSETQ. The CDR3 protein is CASTTSPGQTYEQYF. The CDR3 region has the DNA TGCGCCAGCACCACGTCCCCGGGACAGACATACGAGCAGTACTTC.

The V and J genes are TRBV4-3 and TRBJ2-2, with 7 bases identical to TRBD1. The V gene end was trimmed by 4 bases and the J gene end by 0 bases; junction bases not matched to a gene: 5. This CDR3 region has 16 residues. Germline lookup yields CDR1 LGHNA and CDR2 YSLEER. In DNA form, the CDR3 reads TGCGCCAGCAGCCTGTTGACAGGGTCGAACACCGGGGAGCTGTTTTTT. Translated: CASSLLTGSNTGELFF.

This clonotype was seen a handful of times. V usage is TRBV24-1 and J usage is TRBJ2-5; D may be TRBD1 (5 bases). Germline loops: CDR1 KGHDR, CDR2 SFDVKD. This CDR3 region has 15 residues. Trimming removed 3 bases at V and 2 bases at J, with 12 bases between. CDR3 amino acids: CATSDRRKGQETQYF. The CDR3 region has the DNA TGTGCCACCAGTGATCGTAGGAAGGGGCAAGAGACCCAGTACTTC.

This clonotype has a handful of counts. The chain couples TRBV10-3 to TRBJ1-2; tentatively, D is TRBD1 (5 bases). The CDR3 is 12 residues long. V was shortened by 6 bases and J by 4 bases, with 9 bases between the two germline ends. Germline V gene data show CDR1 as ENHRY and CDR2 as SYGVKD. The CDR3 bases are TGTGCCATCAGGGAGGGGCCCTATGGCTACACCTTC. This gives the protein CAIREGPYGYTF.

The sample holds many counts of this clonotype. The chain employs TRBV20-1 and TRBJ2-7; D ambiguous. The germline gives CDR1 DFQATT, CDR2 SNEGSKA (reference sequence). V lost 1 base to trimming and J lost 3 bases, with 7 bases between them. The CDR3 totals 12 residues. The CDR3 coding sequence is TGCAGTGCTAGAGGCCAGATCTACGAGCAGTACTTC. It specifies CSARGQIYEQYF.

The chain is built from TRBV20-1 and TRBJ2-7; no firm D call. Germline V gene sequence: CDR1 DFQATT, CDR2 SNEGSKA (reference sequence). Trimming stripped 4 bases from V and 2 bases from J, with 9 bases between. This CDR3 comprises 12 residues. The CDR3 sequence: CSATDGTYEQYF. CDR3 nucleotide sequence: TGCAGTGCTACTGACGGAACCTACGAGCAGTACTTC.

The sample holds a few counts of this clonotype. The genes are TRBV7-6 and TRBJ2-6; perhaps TRBD2 as D (6 bases). From germline, CDR1 is SGHVS and CDR2 FNYEAQ. V lost 5 bases, J lost 0 bases, and 14 bases lay in between. This CDR3 has 17 residues. The CDR3 DNA is TGTGCCAGCAGCCCCGGGGGAGTCCGCTCTGGGGCCAACGTCCTGACTTTC. It encodes CASSPGGVRSGANVLTF.